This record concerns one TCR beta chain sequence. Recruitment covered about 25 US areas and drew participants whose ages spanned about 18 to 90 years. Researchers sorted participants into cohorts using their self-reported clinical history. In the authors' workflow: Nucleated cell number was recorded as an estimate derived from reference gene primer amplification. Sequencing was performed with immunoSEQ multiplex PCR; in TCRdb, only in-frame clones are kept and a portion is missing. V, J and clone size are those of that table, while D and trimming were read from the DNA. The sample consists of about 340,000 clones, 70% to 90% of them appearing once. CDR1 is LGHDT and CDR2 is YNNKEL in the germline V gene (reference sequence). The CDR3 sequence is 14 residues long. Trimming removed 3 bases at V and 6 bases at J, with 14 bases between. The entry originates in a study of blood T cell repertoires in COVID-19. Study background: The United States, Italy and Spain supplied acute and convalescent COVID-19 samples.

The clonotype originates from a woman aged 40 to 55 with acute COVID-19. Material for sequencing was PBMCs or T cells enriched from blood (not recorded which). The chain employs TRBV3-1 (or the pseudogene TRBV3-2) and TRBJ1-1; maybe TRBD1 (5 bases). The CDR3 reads CASSHGRETPEAFF. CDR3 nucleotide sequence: TGTGCCAGCAGCCATGGCAGGGAAACCCCTGAAGCTTTCTTT.